Following are 14 T cell receptor beta chains from one sample sequenced in a study of read filtering for tumor transcriptome and immune sequencing. The library was built from about 370 ng RNA with molecular barcoded adaptors for alpha/delta and beta/gamma chains. TCRdb ran MiXCR on the reads and lists one entry per CDR3 protein. Among more than 30,000 distinct CDR3 sequences listed, approximately 17% were seen once. Sequencing was carried out using a population of CD138-negative cells sorted from bone marrow. The receptors originated from a donor at least 40 years old with multiple myeloma.

This clonotype was recorded many times. The chain recombines TRBV5-1 with TRBJ2-3; D uncertain. Germline assignment: CDR1 SGHRS and CDR2 YFSETQ. CDR3 size: 12 residues. Trimming removed 0 bases at V and 3 bases at J, with 2 bases between. The CDR3 reads CASSLATDTQYF. CDR3 DNA sequence: TGCGCCAGCAGCTTGGCTACAGATACGCAGTATTTT.

The sample holds a few counts of this clonotype. V is TRBV9 and J is TRBJ2-7; D is undetermined. Trimming left V 3 bases short and J 6 bases short, with 10 bases between. The CDR3 runs 12 residues. Germline values: CDR1 SGDLS, CDR2 YYNGEE. The CDR3 protein is CASSGTSAEQYF. The DNA of the CDR3 is TGTGCCAGCAGCGGGACCTCTGCCGAGCAGTACTTC.

This clonotype was detected only a few times. This chain joins TRBV5-4 and TRBJ2-1; 10 positions match TRBD2. The CDR3 loop spans 16 amino acids. Unmatched junction bases numbered 13, after V lost 4 bases and J lost 9 bases. CDR1 and CDR2 (germline): SGHNT, YYREEE (reference sequence). CDR3 coding DNA: TGTGCCAGCAGCAACCAGCGGGAGGGACGACGTGGTGAGCAGTTCTTC. It yields the protein CASSNQREGRRGEQFF.

The sample holds many counts of this clonotype. The rearrangement links TRBV12-3 or TRBV12-4 to TRBJ2-2, with 9 bases identical to TRBD2. CDR3 length equals 19 residues. V lost 7 bases, J lost 0 bases, and 15 bases stayed unmatched. The CDR3 loop reads CASKVLQRGVYPNTGELFF. As DNA, the CDR3 is TGTGCCAGCAAGGTGCTCCAGCGGGGGGTATACCCGAACACCGGGGAGCTGTTTTTT.

This clonotype showed up many times. This chain links TRBV18 with TRBJ2-5; TRBD2 is a possible D gene (6 bases). V lost 3 bases and J 1 base, leaving 15 bases between the germline ends. The germline V gene encodes CDR1 KGHSH and CDR2 LQKENI. The CDR3 spans 16 residues. The CDR3 region is CASSPLGGNSQETQYF. The CDR3 DNA reads TGTGCCAGCTCACCTCTGGGGGGAAATTCCCAAGAGACCCAGTACTTC.

A note on this clonotype: This may be a read error, as it is one base from a much larger clone. The chain combines TRBV7-9 with TRBJ2-5; the D gene could be TRBD1 or TRBD2 (6 bases each). Germline assignment: CDR1 SEHNR and CDR2 FQNEAQ (reference sequence). The CDR3 is made up of 13 amino acids. This CDR3 reads CASGLRGRETQYF. Written as DNA, the CDR3 is TGTGCCAGCGGCTTACGGGGGCGAGAGACCCAGTACTTC. The entire variable domain, with the rest obtained from reference TRBV7-9 and TRBJ2-5, is as follows: DTGVSQNPRHKITKRGQNVTFRCDPISEHNRLYWYRQTLGQGPEFLTYFQNEAQLEKSRLLSDRFSAERPKGSFSTLEIQRTEQGDSAMYLCASGLRGRETQYFGPGTRLLVL.

This clonotype was seen ten or more times. The chain has TRBV3-1 and TRBJ2-2, with TRBD2 matching 8 bases. CDR1 and CDR2 (germline): LGHDT, YNNKEL (reference sequence). The CDR3 covers 15 residues. Losses at the gene ends were 1 base for V and 4 bases for J; bases not matched to a gene: 2. DNA for the CDR3: TGTGCCAGCAGCCAAGGGACTAGCAGCACCGGGGAGCTGTTTTTT. It encodes CASSQGTSSTGELFF. The whole variable domain, remainder taken from reference TRBV3-1 and TRBJ2-2, is DTAVSQTPKYLVTQMGNDKSIKCEQNLGHDTMYWYKQDSKKFLKIMFSYNNKELIINETVPNRFSPKSPDKAHLNLHINSLELGDSAVYFCASSQGTSSTGELFFGEGSRLTVL.

This clonotype showed up many times. The chain carries TRBV6-5 and TRBJ1-4, with 7 bases matching TRBD1. The germline V gene has CDR1 MNHEY and CDR2 SVGAGI. J gave up 5 bases and V 7 bases, and 7 bases lay outside the gene matches. The CDR3 is 14 amino acids. The DNA for the CDR3 is TGTGCCAGCATGCCGGGACAGATGAATGAAAAACTGTTTTTT. Residues: CASMPGQMNEKLFF.

This rearrangement joins TRBV3-1 to TRBJ2-3; possibly TRBD2 for D (5 bases). Trimming cost V 0 bases and J 4 bases, with 11 bases left between them. There are 15 residues in the CDR3. Germline CDR1 is LGHDT and CDR2 is YNNKEL (reference sequence). In nucleotides, the CDR3 is TGTGCCAGCAGCCAAGATGAGGGAAGTGCAGATACGCAGTATTTT. Translating it yields CASSQDEGSADTQYF.

The sample holds many counts of this clonotype. This sequence joins TRBV29-1 and TRBJ1-1; 8 bases fit TRBD1. Trimming took 5 bases from V and 2 from J; bases not matched to a gene: 4. Germline CDR1 reads SQVTM; CDR2 reads ANQGSEA. The CDR3 has 13 amino acids. CDR3 nucleotide sequence: TGCAGCGTTACCGGGACAGGTAACACTGAAGCTTTCTTT. It yields the protein CSVTGTGNTEAFF.

Regarding this clonotype: The junction does not match germline at one end; this may be a read error. The rearrangement joins TRBV6-1 to TRBJ1-5; D gene uncertain. CDR3 length: 13 residues. CDR1 and CDR2 (germline): MNHNS, SASEGT. The CDR3 region has the DNA TGTGCCAGCCATTCCGTGAATAATCAGCCCCAGCGTTTT. Its translation: CASHSVNNQPQRF.

As for this clonotype: One base separates it from a far larger clone, so it is likely a read error. This chain joins TRBV5-5 and TRBJ1-1; no definite D call. Germline V gives CDR1 SGHKS, CDR2 YYEKEE (reference sequence). The CDR3 covers 11 residues. CDR3 DNA sequence: TGTGCCAGCAGCTTAGACACTGAAGCTTCCTTT. Its protein is CASSLDTEASF.

This clonotype was seen at least ten times. The chain joins TRBV7-9 to TRBJ2-1, with TRBD2 as a possible D gene (6 bases). V lost 5 bases and J 3 bases, leaving 17 bases between the germline ends. This CDR3 is built from 16 residues. Per germline, CDR1 SEHNR and CDR2 FQNEAQ (reference sequence). CDR3 DNA sequence: TGTGCCAGCAGCCCAGAGGCGGGAACCAACTACAATGAGCAGTTCTTC. This sequence encodes CASSPEAGTNYNEQFF. Combining the CDR3 with reference TRBV7-9 and TRBJ2-1 gives the whole variable domain DTGVSQNPRHKITKRGQNVTFRCDPISEHNRLYWYRQTLGQGPEFLTYFQNEAQLEKSRLLSDRFSAERPKGSFSTLEIQRTEQGDSAMYLCASSPEAGTNYNEQFFGPGTRLTVL.

This clonotype turned up a few times. This sequence joins TRBV27 and TRBJ1-1, with D unclear. Germline V gene sequence: CDR1 MNHEY, CDR2 SMNVEV (reference sequence). V was trimmed by 2 bases and J by 1 base, leaving 5 bases between them. This CDR3 spans 13 amino acids. CDR3 sequence reads: CASSLDRNTEAFF. Written as DNA, the CDR3 is TGTGCCAGCAGTTTAGACCGGAACACTGAAGCTTTCTTT.